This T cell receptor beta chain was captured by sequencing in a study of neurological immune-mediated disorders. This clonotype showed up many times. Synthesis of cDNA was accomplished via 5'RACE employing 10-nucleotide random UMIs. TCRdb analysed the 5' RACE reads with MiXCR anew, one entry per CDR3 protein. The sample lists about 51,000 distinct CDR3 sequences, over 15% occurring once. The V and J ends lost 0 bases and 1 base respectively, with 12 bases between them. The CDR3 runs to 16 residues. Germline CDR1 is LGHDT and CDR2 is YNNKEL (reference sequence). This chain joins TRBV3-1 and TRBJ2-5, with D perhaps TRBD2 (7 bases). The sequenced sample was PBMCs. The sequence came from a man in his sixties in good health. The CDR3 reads CASSQEIGGLQETQYF. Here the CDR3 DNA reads TGTGCCAGCAGCCAAGAGATCGGGGGGCTCCAAGAGACCCAGTACTTC.